This TCR beta chain was recovered during a study of T cells in narcolepsy. Libraries were prepared by immunoSEQ multiplex PCR; TCRdb keeps only in-frame clonotypes and omits some of them. The repertoire holds about 19,000 clones, with around four fifths as singletons. This CDR3 region has 12 residues. V lost 4 bases, J lost 1 base, and 7 bases lay in between. Looked up from germline, CDR1 is GTSNPN and CDR2 is SVGIG (reference sequence). This clone was recorded a few times. The specimen sequenced was memory (CD45RA-) CD4+ T cells from blood. This rearrangement joins TRBV30 to TRBJ1-1; D is ambiguous. The source of this sequence is a human donor in good health. CDR3 coding DNA: TGTGCCTGGAAAAGGGCGAACACTGAAGCTTTCTTT. This sequence encodes CAWKRANTEAFF.